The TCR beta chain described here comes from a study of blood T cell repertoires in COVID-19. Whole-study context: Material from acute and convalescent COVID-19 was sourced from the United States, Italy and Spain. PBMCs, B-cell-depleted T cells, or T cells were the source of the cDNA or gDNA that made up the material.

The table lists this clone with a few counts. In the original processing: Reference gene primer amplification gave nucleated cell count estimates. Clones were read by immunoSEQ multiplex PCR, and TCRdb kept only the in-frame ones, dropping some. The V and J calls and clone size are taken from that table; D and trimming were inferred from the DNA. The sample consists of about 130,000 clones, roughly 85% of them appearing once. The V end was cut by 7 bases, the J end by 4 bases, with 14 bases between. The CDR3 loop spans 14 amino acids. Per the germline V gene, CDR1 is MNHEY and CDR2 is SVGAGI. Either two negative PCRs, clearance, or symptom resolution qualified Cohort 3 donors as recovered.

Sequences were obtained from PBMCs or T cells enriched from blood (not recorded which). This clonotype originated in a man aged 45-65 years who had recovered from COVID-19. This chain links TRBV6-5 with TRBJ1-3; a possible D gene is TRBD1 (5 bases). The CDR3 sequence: CASKTTETGNTIYF. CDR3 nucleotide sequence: TGTGCCAGCAAAACGACAGAGACCGGAAACACCATATATTTT.